The sequence of this TCR beta chain was determined in a study of blood T cell repertoires in COVID-19. CDR3 length: 15 residues. Data came from immunoSEQ multiplex PCR; TCRdb stores just in-frame clones and leaves some out. The profile shows under 55,000 clones, under 95% of them singletons. Sample: peripheral blood. This sequence joins TRBV21-1 and TRBJ2-7; the DNA was not compared with TRBD2, the D call given in the table. TRBV21-1 is described as a pseudogene. The TCR originated in a human donor in a cohort sampled during active COVID-19. DNA for the CDR3: TGTGCCAGCCCCTTGGGGCTAGCGCCCCGGGACGAGCAGTACGTC. Translated, it gives CASPLGLAPRDEQYV.